This TCR beta chain is drawn from a study of blood T cells in healthy people across ages. With regard to this clonotype: No antigen is known for it.

CDR1 is MNHEY, CDR2 SVGEGT, per germline. V was trimmed by 0 bases and J by 4 bases, leaving 9 bases between them. The CDR3 loop spans 14 amino acids. Sample-barcoded 5' priming and a J-beta primer mix drove a second PCR of about 6 to 12 cycles. Every cDNA molecule bore a tag from a template-switch adaptor containing 12 random nucleotides. TCRdb passed the 5' RACE reads through MiXCR, listing each CDR3 protein once. The data hold hundreds of thousands of distinct CDR3 sequences, with roughly 44% observed a single time. Findings of the study overall: Compared with aged donors, long-lived donors showed fewer expanded clones, suggesting selection. Roughly linearly, TCR beta diversity per million T cells fell as age increased.

The source of this sequence is a man between 60 and 70 years old in good health. The V call is TRBV6-2 or TRBV6-3, the J call TRBJ1-2; D is ambiguous. Input material: blood. The CDR3 DNA reads as TGTGCCAGCAGTTACTCGAGAGGGATCTATGGCTACACCTTC. Translated, it gives CASSYSRGIYGYTF.